The 28 T cell receptor beta chains below were found in one sample sequenced in a study of early T cells in non-severe SARS-CoV-2 infection. Each CDR3 protein gets one entry after TCRdb re-called the 5' RACE reads with MiXCR. The repertoire includes 29,000 or so distinct CDR3 sequences, 9.5% to 10% of them detected once, and around 15% sits in the top ten. The sample was whole blood. Receptor source: an adult who was a healthcare worker with PCR-confirmed SARS-CoV-2 infection or an uninfected control (not recorded which).

This clonotype was picked up many times. This chain connects TRBV7-2 to TRBJ2-7; D is unresolved. Germline V CDR1 and CDR2: SGHTA, FQGNSA. Trimming stripped 5 bases from V and 2 bases from J, with 4 bases between. The CDR3 is 11 amino acids. DNA for the CDR3: TGTGCCAGCAGCCTGACCTACGAGCAGTACTTC. Amino acids: CASSLTYEQYF.

This clonotype showed up many times. The chain has TRBV9 and TRBJ2-3, with TRBD2 identical over 7 bases. Trimming took 2 bases from V and 6 from J; bases not matched to a gene: 3. CDR1 and CDR2 (germline): SGDLS, YYNGEE. The CDR3 sequence is 13 residues long. The CDR3 region has the DNA TGTGCCAGCAGCGTGACGACTAGCGATACGCAGTATTTT. Its translation is CASSVTTSDTQYF.

This clonotype was picked up a small number of times. This chain uses TRBV10-3 with TRBJ2-1; D gene unclear. The CDR3 extends over 13 amino acids. Germline CDR1 is ENHRY and CDR2 is SYGVKD. The V end lost 6 bases, the J end lost 8 bases, and 14 bases lay between the germline ends. CDR3 sequence: CAIRTDPTHEQFF. Here the CDR3 DNA reads TGTGCCATCAGGACGGACCCTACCCATGAGCAGTTCTTC.

The gene calls are TRBV3-1 and TRBJ2-3; D not certain. The CDR3 extends over 12 amino acids. Germline values: CDR1 LGHDT, CDR2 YNNKEL (reference sequence). Trimming took 3 bases from V and 2 from J, leaving 3 bases between them. CDR3 coding DNA: TGTGCCAGCAGCCAGGTCACAGATACGCAGTATTTT. Translation gives CASSQVTDTQYF.

This clonotype was counted at least ten times. This rearrangement joins TRBV24-1 to TRBJ1-2, with 9 bases aligning to TRBD1. CDR1 and CDR2 (germline): KGHDR, SFDVKD. V lost 3 bases to trimming and J lost 4 bases; unmatched junction nucleotides: 2. The CDR3 spans 14 residues. CDR3 amino acids: CATSDKDRGYGYTF. In nucleotides, the CDR3 is TGTGCCACCAGTGATAAGGACAGGGGCTATGGCTACACCTTC.

This clonotype was seen repeatedly, ten times or more. The V gene is TRBV10-3, the J gene TRBJ2-3; either TRBD1 or TRBD2 may fit D (5 bases each). The CDR3 length is 14 residues. V lost 6 bases to trimming and J lost 5 bases, with 15 bases between them. Germline loops: CDR1 ENHRY, CDR2 SYGVKD. CDR3 DNA sequence: TGTGCCATCAGGACTATAGGGGTCGGAGATACGCAGTATTTT. Translation: CAIRTIGVGDTQYF.

This clonotype was seen ten or more times. The chain carries TRBV7-6 and TRBJ1-5; possible D gene TRBD1, 5 bases. The V end lost 3 bases, the J end lost 4 bases, and 7 bases lay between the germline ends. CDR1 SGHVS and CDR2 FNYEAQ come from the germline V gene. The CDR3 is made up of 13 amino acids. CDR3 nucleotide sequence: TGTGCCAGCAGCTTCGGACAAAATCAGCCCCAGCATTTT. This sequence encodes CASSFGQNQPQHF.

In this sample, this clonotype turned up a few times. The J gene is TRBJ2-7, the V gene TRBV6-2 or TRBV6-3; unclear D gene. In germline, CDR1 is MNHEY, CDR2 SVGEGT. The CDR3 is 12 residues long. Trimming shortened V by 8 bases and J by 0 bases, and 8 bases separated the two germline ends. CDR3 amino acids: CASGDNSYEQYF. As DNA, the CDR3 is TGTGCCAGCGGAGACAACTCCTACGAGCAGTACTTC.

This clonotype came up many times. J is TRBJ1-2 and V is TRBV6-5; a weak D match, TRBD1 (5 bases). The CDR3 sequence is 15 residues long. Between the trimmed V and J ends, which lost 6 bases and 4 bases, there was a span of 18 bases. Germline V CDR1 and CDR2: MNHEY, SVGAGI. In DNA, the CDR3 is TGTGCCAGCAGCTCCGATGGGGGATCTGGCTATGGCTACACCTTC. Protein product: CASSSDGGSGYGYTF.

The chain couples TRBV12-3 or TRBV12-4 to TRBJ2-7; D is perhaps TRBD2 (5 bases). The CDR3 is 13 amino acids. Trimming left V 2 bases short and J 5 bases short, with 10 bases between. CDR3 amino acids: CASSLIEGHEQYF. CDR3 nucleotide sequence: TGTGCCAGCAGTTTAATTGAGGGCCACGAGCAGTACTTC.

This clonotype showed up just a few times. This chain connects TRBV24-1 to TRBJ2-3; the D is unclear. CDR3 length: 13 residues. V shed 4 bases and J shed 2 bases, with 6 bases lying between them. Germline V gene lookup returns CDR1 KGHDR and CDR2 SFDVKD. The CDR3 loop is CATSEPYTDTQYF. The CDR3 DNA follows: TGTGCCACCAGTGAGCCCTACACAGATACGCAGTATTTT.

This clonotype was detected many times. V usage is TRBV29-1 and J usage is TRBJ2-5, with D possibly called TRBD1 or TRBD2 (5 bases each). This CDR3 is 12 amino acids long. Trimming pared 6 bases from V and 5 bases from J, leaving 13 bases between. Germline CDR1 reads SQVTM; CDR2 reads ANQGSEA. The CDR3 reads CSVTGTRETQYF. In DNA form, the CDR3 reads TGCAGCGTGACCGGGACGAGGGAGACCCAGTACTTC.

The V and J genes are TRBV6-2 or TRBV6-3 and TRBJ1-5; no firm D call. The CDR3 covers 14 residues. The V end was cut by 0 bases, the J end by 5 bases, with 8 bases between. Per the germline V gene, CDR1 is MNHEY and CDR2 is SVGEGT. CDR3 residues: CASSYSTGHQPQHF. The DNA of the CDR3 is TGTGCCAGCAGTTACTCGACGGGCCATCAGCCCCAGCATTTT.

The sample holds many counts of this clonotype. The V gene is TRBV24-1, the J gene TRBJ2-7, with 7 nucleotides matching TRBD1. This CDR3 has 13 residues. Germline assignment: CDR1 KGHDR and CDR2 SFDVKD. Trimming removed 9 bases from V and 3 bases from J; junction bases left unmatched: 7. The CDR3 nucleotides are TGTGCCACCGAAGGACAGGTCCTCTACGAGCAGTACTTC. Translating it yields CATEGQVLYEQYF.

The CDR3 coding sequence is TGTGCCAGCAGCTTAGTTTCGGGGGCAACGGATACGCAGTATTTT. Amino acid sequence: CASSLVSGATDTQYF. The chain joins TRBV7-8 to TRBJ2-3; D assignment may be TRBD1 or TRBD2 (6 bases each). The CDR3 sequence is 15 residues long. Germline assignment: CDR1 SGHVS and CDR2 FQNEAQ. V dropped 1 base and J dropped 6 bases, with 14 bases sitting between them.

The CDR3 DNA reads as TGTGCCAGCAGTCAGGACAGGGGGGGTGGAGATACGCAGTATTTT. Translation gives CASSQDRGGGDTQYF. The gene calls are TRBV6-1 and TRBJ2-3, with TRBD1 matching 10 bases. This CDR3 comprises 15 residues. Germline values: CDR1 MNHNS, CDR2 SASEGT. V trimming: 5 bases; J trimming: 5 bases; junction bases outside the gene matches: 7.

This clonotype was recorded at least ten times. The chain couples TRBV29-1 to TRBJ2-3; 7 bases agree with TRBD1. V shed 7 bases and J 3 bases; nucleotides not matched to a gene: 7. CDR1 and CDR2 (germline): SQVTM, ANQGSEA. There are 13 residues in the CDR3. The CDR3 here is CSEDRGRTDTQYF. The CDR3 DNA is TGCAGCGAGGATAGGGGGCGTACAGATACGCAGTATTTT.

There are many counts of this clonotype. This chain uses TRBV7-6 with TRBJ1-6, with D hard to call. V was trimmed by 1 base and J by 1 base, leaving 11 bases between them. This CDR3 comprises 17 residues. Germline loops: CDR1 SGHVS, CDR2 FNYEAQ. The CDR3 DNA reads TGTGCCAGCAGCTTAGGACCCGGAGGGTCCTATAATTCACCCCTCCACTTT. Its translation: CASSLGPGGSYNSPLHF.

This clonotype was recorded many times. This chain uses TRBV18 with TRBJ1-6; 9 nucleotides agree with TRBD1. The length of the CDR3 is 14 residues. J lost 7 bases, V lost 2 bases, and 0 bases had no gene match. Germline V gene lookup returns CDR1 KGHSH and CDR2 LQKENI. The CDR3 nucleotides read TGTGCCAGCTCACCAGGGACAGGGAATTCACCCCTCCACTTT. As protein: CASSPGTGNSPLHF.

Many counts were recorded for this clonotype. This chain uses TRBV7-9 with TRBJ1-1, with unresolved D. The germline V gene has CDR1 SEHNR and CDR2 FQNEAQ (reference sequence). This CDR3 has 14 amino acids. Trimming cost V 8 bases and J 5 bases, with 18 bases left between them. The CDR3 sequence: CASQSSSSGTEAFF. DNA of the CDR3: TGTGCCAGCCAGAGCTCCAGTTCTGGGACTGAAGCTTTCTTT.

The table lists this clonotype with many counts. CDR3 in DNA: TGCGCCAGCAGCCAAGGGACAGGTGATTATGGGGCCAACGTCCTGACTTTC. This sequence encodes CASSQGTGDYGANVLTF. The chain joins TRBV5-1 to TRBJ2-6; 8 bases agree with TRBD1. The length of the CDR3 is 17 residues. Trimming took 4 bases from V and 3 from J; bases not matched to a gene: 9. CDR1 and CDR2 from the germline V gene are SGHRS and YFSETQ.

This clonotype was found many times. The gene calls are TRBV6-6 and TRBJ1-3; 9 positions agree with TRBD1. V was pared by 5 bases and J by 0 bases, with 5 bases of the junction left unmatched. This CDR3 has 16 amino acids. Per germline, CDR1 MNHNY and CDR2 SVGAGI (reference sequence). The CDR3 region has the DNA TGTGCCAGCAGTGTGACAGGGGGTAACTCTGGAAACACCATATATTTT. Translated: CASSVTGGNSGNTIYF.

V and J are TRBV20-1 and TRBJ2-1; D may be TRBD1 (5 bases). V was clipped by 7 bases and J by 3 bases, with 7 bases between them. The CDR3 is 11 amino acids. Germline-derived CDR1 and CDR2 are DFQATT and SNEGSKA (reference sequence). The CDR3 loop reads CSEGDYNEQFF. The DNA of the CDR3 is TGCAGTGAAGGGGACTACAATGAGCAGTTCTTC.

This clonotype has more than one count but fewer than ten. The chain is built from TRBV5-1 and TRBJ2-3; D unresolved. Trimming took 0 bases from V and 4 from J, leaving 3 bases between them. This CDR3 is built from 12 residues. Germline loops: CDR1 SGHRS, CDR2 YFSETQ. The CDR3 DNA sequence: TGCGCCAGCAGCTTGGACCCAGATACGCAGTATTTT. Its translation is CASSLDPDTQYF.

Ten or more counts support this clonotype. This chain links TRBV12-3 or TRBV12-4 with TRBJ2-5, with a weak D call TRBD1 (5 bases). The V end was cut by 1 base, the J end by 4 bases, with 13 bases between. The length of the CDR3 is 15 residues. CDR3 residues: CASSLENRRGETQYF. The CDR3 nucleotides read TGTGCCAGCAGTTTAGAAAACAGGCGCGGAGAGACCCAGTACTTC.

The chain recombines TRBV9 with TRBJ1-2, with unresolved D. The germline CDR1 and CDR2 sequences are SGDLS and YYNGEE. Trimming left V 3 bases short and J 6 bases short, with 9 bases between. This CDR3 has 12 residues. The CDR3 DNA sequence: TGTGCCAGCAGCGCTTTAATAAATGGCTACACCTTC. Protein product: CASSALINGYTF.

This clonotype showed up many times. This chain links TRBV7-2 with TRBJ1-1; 12 positions agree with TRBD1. The germline CDR1 and CDR2 sequences are SGHTA and FQGNSA. This CDR3 contains 16 residues. V trimming: 5 bases; J trimming: 11 bases; junction bases outside the gene matches: 15. The CDR3 loop is CASSTDRDRGRSGAFF. CDR3 coding DNA: TGTGCCAGCAGCACCGACCGGGACAGGGGGCGTAGTGGGGCTTTCTTT.

In this sample, this clonotype turned up many times. The chain carries TRBV7-2 and TRBJ1-1, with a tentative D call TRBD1 (6 bases). This CDR3 comprises 18 residues. Germline V lookup: CDR1 SGHTA, CDR2 FQGNSA. V was pared by 2 bases and J by 1 base, with 20 bases between. The DNA for the CDR3 is TGTGCCAGCAGCTTATCTATCTGGGGGCGGGAAGAGAACACTGAAGCTTTCTTT. It translates to CASSLSIWGREENTEAFF. Variable domain in full (rest from reference TRBV7-2 and TRBJ1-1): GAGVSQSPSNKVTEKGKDVELRCDPISGHTALYWYRQSLGQGLEFLIYFQGNSAPDKSGLPSDRFSAERTGGSVSTLTIQRTQQEDSAVYLCASSLSIWGREENTEAFFGQGTRLTVV.